What follows are 27 T cell receptor beta chains derived from one specimen sequenced in a study of post-analysis software for immune sequencing data (dated by TCRdb to 2014 to 2015). Broad study findings and their caveats: Significantly higher frequencies in patients than in controls were found for about five TRBV segments, including TRBV5-6, TRBV5-1 and TRBV20-1.

The library was obtained by PCR. The sequencer listed for this sample is Illumina HiSeq 2500. To reduce PCR and sequencing biases, unique molecular identifiers were built into the TCR beta cDNA libraries. TCRdb passed the public sequencing reads through fastp at Q25 and MiXCR, retaining productive beta sequences. When rows share a CDR3 protein, they turn into one entry using the most common DNA and genes. In this sample the table shows roughly 400,000 distinct CDR3 sequences, more than 30% of which occur a single time. The ten largest clones take up approximately 7.1% of the sample. Their antigen targets remain unknown. Sequencing was done on a sample of blood. These TCRs come from a girl aged 2 to 10 with multiple sclerosis.

V is TRBV7-6 and J is TRBJ1-1; possibly TRBD1 for D (5 bases). CDR1 is SGHVS and CDR2 is FNYEAQ in the germline V gene. Trimming cost V 5 bases and J 4 bases, with 11 bases left between them. The CDR3 is made up of 13 amino acids. CDR3 loop: CASSPPDSTEAFF. In nucleotides, the CDR3 is TGTGCCAGCAGCCCCCCCGACAGCACTGAAGCTTTCTTT.

This clonotype showed up just a few times. This sequence joins TRBV28 and TRBJ1-1; D remains ambiguous. The CDR3 covers 15 residues. Trimming took 2 bases from V and 0 from J, leaving 10 bases between them. The germline gives CDR1 MDHEN, CDR2 SYDVKM. The CDR3 region is CASSLRREMNTEAFF. In nucleotides, the CDR3 is TGTGCCAGCAGTTTACGACGGGAGATGAACACTGAAGCTTTCTTT.

This clonotype was seen at least ten times. The J gene is TRBJ1-2, the V gene TRBV28; weak D call: TRBD1 (6 bases). Looked up from germline, CDR1 is MDHEN and CDR2 is SYDVKM. CDR3 length: 15 amino acids. V was clipped by 7 bases and J by 7 bases, with 22 bases between them. The DNA for the CDR3 is TGTGCCAGCATGACCATGGGGGGCGCGTTACTTGGCTACACCTTC. This gives the protein CASMTMGGALLGYTF.

The rearrangement uses TRBV7-2 and TRBJ2-3; D is uncertain. Looked up from germline, CDR1 is SGHTA and CDR2 is FQGNSA. CDR3 length: 15 residues. Trimming removed 5 bases from V and 2 bases from J, with 14 bases in between. The CDR3 nucleotides are TGTGCCAGCAGCCCGGACCGTAGCCTCACAGATACGCAGTATTTT. Residues: CASSPDRSLTDTQYF.

V usage is TRBV20-1 and J usage is TRBJ2-7; TRBD1 matches at 8 bases. J lost 7 bases, V lost 6 bases, and 8 bases had no gene match. This CDR3 contains 12 residues. From germline, CDR1 is DFQATT and CDR2 SNEGSKA (reference sequence). In DNA, the CDR3 is TGCAGTGCCTATCGACAGGGGAATGAGCAGTACTTC. Translation gives CSAYRQGNEQYF.

The chain joins TRBV20-1 to TRBJ2-1; 11 nucleotides line up with TRBD2. CDR3 length: 16 amino acids. V lost 0 bases, J lost 8 bases, and 9 bases stayed unmatched. Germline V gene lookup returns CDR1 DFQATT and CDR2 SNEGSKA (reference sequence). CDR3 DNA sequence: TGCAGTGCTAGAGACGATTCTAGCGGGAGGAGGTATGAGCAGTTCTTC. It yields the protein CSARDDSSGRRYEQFF.

The genes are TRBV5-1 and TRBJ1-6; 9 positions match TRBD1. The CDR3 consists of 14 residues. The V gene end was trimmed by 6 bases and the J gene end by 7 bases; junction bases not matched to a gene: 5. Per the germline V gene, CDR1 is SGHRS and CDR2 is YFSETQ. The CDR3 DNA sequence: TGCGCCAGCACCGACAGGGGGAAGAATTCACCCCTCCACTTT. Encoded protein: CASTDRGKNSPLHF.

CDR3 protein: CASSPGNPAETQYF. The CDR3 nucleotides are TGTGCCAGCAGTCCCGGGAACCCCGCGGAGACCCAGTACTTC. V and J are TRBV12-3 or TRBV12-4 and TRBJ2-5; the D gene is possibly TRBD2 (5 bases). V was pared by 5 bases and J by 5 bases, with 15 bases between. The CDR3 extends over 14 amino acids.

This rearrangement joins TRBV28 to TRBJ2-7; 10 bases match TRBD2. J gave up 6 bases and V 6 bases, and 8 bases lay outside the gene matches. The CDR3 extends over 14 amino acids. Germline lookup yields CDR1 MDHEN and CDR2 SYDVKM. This chain's CDR3 is CASSPLAGASEQYF. As DNA, the CDR3 is TGTGCCAGCAGCCCCCTAGCGGGAGCCAGCGAGCAGTACTTC.

The rearrangement links TRBV20-1 to TRBJ1-1; D might be TRBD1 (6 bases). The germline V and J ends were trimmed by 6 bases and 1 base, with 12 bases remaining between them. CDR1 is DFQATT, CDR2 SNEGSKA, per germline (reference sequence). CDR3 length: 13 amino acids. The CDR3 coding sequence is TGCAGTGCCCGGGGGGGCGGGAACACTGAAGCTTTCTTT. It is translated as CSARGGGNTEAFF.

The genes are TRBV10-1 and TRBJ2-3, with D possibly being TRBD1 (6 bases). The ends were cut back, 1 base at V and 3 bases at J, with 14 bases in the middle. The CDR3 covers 16 residues. Germline V gives CDR1 WNHNN, CDR2 SYGVQD (reference sequence). CDR3 residues: CASSEWAGVGTDTQYF. The DNA of the CDR3 is TGCGCCAGCAGTGAGTGGGCAGGGGTAGGGACAGATACGCAGTATTTT.

CDR3 protein: CASSYPGQLYNEQFF. The CDR3 DNA follows: TGTGCCAGTAGTTATCCGGGACAGTTGTACAATGAGCAGTTCTTC. This sequence joins TRBV19 and TRBJ2-1; 7 bases agree with TRBD1. V lost 5 bases, J lost 4 bases, and 8 bases stayed unmatched. The V gene's germline CDR1 is LNHDA and CDR2 SQIVND (reference sequence). This CDR3 comprises 15 residues.

Points on this clonotype: A read error may produce the germline difference seen at one junction end. This chain links TRBV7-6 with TRBJ2-3; 7 bases are shared with TRBD2. The germline V gene has CDR1 SGHVS and CDR2 FNYEAQ. The CDR3 has 14 amino acids. CDR3 region: CASSLTLAGDTRYF. CDR3 nucleotides: TGTGCCAGCAGCTTAACGCTGGCGGGAGATACGCGGTATTTT.

CDR3: CASSPEAGTNEKLFF. Here the CDR3 DNA reads TGTGCCAGCAGCCCCGAGGCCGGCACTAATGAAAAACTGTTTTTT. The genes are TRBV7-2 and TRBJ1-4; D unresolved. Germline CDR1 is SGHTA and CDR2 is FQGNSA. The CDR3 has 15 amino acids. V was trimmed by 5 bases and J by 2 bases, leaving 12 bases between them.

The chain uses TRBV6-1 and TRBJ1-5, with unresolved D. The CDR3 runs to 12 residues. Trimming stripped 8 bases from V and 6 bases from J, with 11 bases between. Germline assignment: CDR1 MNHNS and CDR2 SASEGT. Here the CDR3 DNA reads TGTGCCAGCCGGACTTATCGTCAGCCCCAGCATTTT. Its protein is CASRTYRQPQHF.

V gene TRBV18 combines with J gene TRBJ2-7, with D uncertain. Trimming removed 2 bases at V and 2 bases at J, with 10 bases between. Looked up from germline, CDR1 is KGHSH and CDR2 is LQKENI. This CDR3 contains 14 residues. The CDR3 region is CASSPGVDPYEQYF. In DNA, the CDR3 is TGTGCCAGCTCACCAGGGGTCGATCCCTACGAGCAGTACTTC.

This chain uses TRBV6-5 with TRBJ2-1; TRBD2 aligns across 10 bases. The CDR3 is 15 amino acids. Germline CDR1 and CDR2: MNHEY and SVGAGI. V was clipped by 2 bases and J by 5 bases; unmatched bases: 3. This CDR3 reads CASSYEREGHNEQFF. In DNA form, the CDR3 reads TGTGCCAGCAGTTACGAGCGGGAGGGCCACAATGAGCAGTTCTTC.

This clonotype was counted once. The rearrangement links TRBV6-5 to TRBJ1-1; a weak D match, TRBD1 (5 bases). The germline gives CDR1 MNHEY, CDR2 SVGAGI. There are 14 residues in the CDR3. The ends were cut back, 6 bases at V and 4 bases at J, with 15 bases in the middle. As DNA, the CDR3 is TGTGCCAGCAGACCCGGGACGTTTAGCACTGAAGCTTTCTTT. Encoded protein: CASRPGTFSTEAFF.

V and J are TRBV20-1 and TRBJ1-2; 8 bases align to TRBD1. This CDR3 has 16 residues. CDR1 and CDR2 (germline): DFQATT, SNEGSKA (reference sequence). The trim removed 4 bases at V and 5 bases at J, leaving 15 bases unmatched. The DNA of the CDR3 is TGCAGTGCTAATGCCCCGGGCAGGGGGCGCGGATATGGCTACACCTTC. Residues: CSANAPGRGRGYGYTF.

This clonotype was observed a few times. The chain uses TRBV12-3 or TRBV12-4 and TRBJ2-6; 7 bases align to TRBD1. J gave up 0 bases and V 8 bases, and 7 bases lay outside the gene matches. This CDR3 comprises 16 residues. In DNA form, the CDR3 reads TGTGCCAGCCGACACTGGACAGGCTCTGGGGCCAACGTCCTGACTTTC. It translates to CASRHWTGSGANVLTF.

This chain links TRBV9 with TRBJ1-5; maybe TRBD1 (6 bases). Per the germline V gene, CDR1 is SGDLS and CDR2 is YYNGEE. Trimming removed 2 bases from V and 6 bases from J, with 12 bases in between. The CDR3 consists of 14 residues. In nucleotides, the CDR3 is TGTGCCAGCAGCGTCCACAGGGAAGGTCAGCCCCAGCATTTT. It specifies CASSVHREGQPQHF.

This chain uses TRBV3-1 with TRBJ2-1; D gene ambiguous. The V gene's germline CDR1 is LGHDT and CDR2 YNNKEL (reference sequence). This CDR3 spans 14 amino acids. Trimming pared 4 bases from V and 5 bases from J, leaving 12 bases between. CDR3 bases: TGTGCCAGCAGCCCTCCAACCTCGAACAATGAGCAGTTCTTC. Amino acid sequence: CASSPPTSNNEQFF.

Points on this clonotype: Compared with germline, one end of the junction differs, possibly owing to a read error. The chain has TRBV14 and TRBJ2-3; 7 bases align to TRBD2. The CDR3 loop spans 15 amino acids. Germline V gene lookup returns CDR1 SGHDN and CDR2 FVKESK. The CDR3 is CTSSQAGSPGGTQYF. For the CDR3, the DNA is TGTACCAGCAGCCAAGCGGGCAGTCCGGGGGGTACGCAGTATTTT.

This clonotype showed up just a few times. V and J are TRBV10-3 and TRBJ2-1, with D maybe TRBD1 (6 bases). Per the germline V gene, CDR1 is ENHRY and CDR2 is SYGVKD. This CDR3 is built from 15 residues. V was cut by 4 bases and J by 10 bases, with 20 bases left in between. The CDR3 loop reads CAISAGQLSGREQFF. Written as DNA, the CDR3 is TGTGCCATCAGTGCTGGACAGCTTTCAGGCAGGGAGCAGTTCTTC.

This clonotype occurred a few times. The CDR3 DNA sequence: TGTGCCAGCAGTGCCAGGGGAGGTGAAAAACTGTTTTTT. As protein: CASSARGGEKLFF. The V call is TRBV6-4, the J call TRBJ1-4, with D perhaps TRBD1 (6 bases). The CDR3 is made up of 13 amino acids. V lost 4 bases and J lost 7, with 10 bases in between. The germline CDR1 and CDR2 sequences are MRHNA and SNTAGT.

V gene TRBV7-6 combines with J gene TRBJ2-2, with TRBD1 matching over 9 bases. Germline trimming cut 5 bases from V and 4 bases from J; bases unmatched to any gene: 8. This CDR3 has 16 residues. Germline lookup yields CDR1 SGHVS and CDR2 FNYEAQ. CDR3 in DNA: TGTGCCAGCAGCCATACAGGGGGCGGCGGCACCGGGGAGCTGTTTTTT. It yields the protein CASSHTGGGGTGELFF.

This clonotype was detected a few times. V and J are TRBV5-1 and TRBJ2-1; tentatively, D is TRBD2 (6 bases). From germline, CDR1 is SGHRS and CDR2 YFSETQ. Trimming pared 3 bases from V and 8 bases from J, leaving 24 bases between. The CDR3 is made up of 17 amino acids. The chain's CDR3 is CASSSTGTHPGGDEQFF. CDR3 nucleotides: TGCGCCAGCAGCTCAACCGGGACTCACCCTGGGGGAGATGAGCAGTTCTTC.